Listed below are T cell receptor beta chains from one sample, sequenced in a study of T-cell memory formation after mild COVID-19. TCRdb itself ran the 5' RACE reads through MiXCR, one entry per CDR3 protein. The table lists a few hundred thousand distinct CDR3 sequences, approximately 29% of them singletons. The sample comprised PBMCs or a T cell subset sorted from them (not recorded which). The receptors were sampled from an adult woman who had mild COVID-19 (a few samples of this study predate the infection). Cell type and time point are not known. The CDR3 runs from the conserved cysteine through the conserved F or W. Fields, in order: V gene, clone size, J gene, CDR3 protein. Clone size appears in some rows only: once, few, many, or a class for an expanded clone.

v_gene: TRBV12-3/TRBV12-4
abundance: .
j_gene: TRBJ2-7
CDR3aa: CASSYLTQWDEQYF

v_gene: TRBV11-3
abundance: few
j_gene: TRBJ2-2
CDR3aa: CASSQAVDLANTGELFF

v_gene: TRBV13
abundance: few
j_gene: TRBJ1-5
CDR3aa: CASSHRRGIVQPQHF

v_gene: TRBV15
abundance: .
j_gene: TRBJ2-3
CDR3aa: CATTSQGDTQYF

v_gene: TRBV7-8
abundance: few
j_gene: TRBJ2-7
CDR3aa: CASSPAAGGPYEQYF

v_gene: TRBV3-1
abundance: many
j_gene: TRBJ2-1
CDR3aa: CASSQAASAPYNEQFF

v_gene: TRBV4-1
abundance: .
j_gene: TRBJ2-7
CDR3aa: CASSRTGTGLYEQYF

v_gene: TRBV7-8
abundance: .
j_gene: TRBJ2-6
CDR3aa: CASSLWGTGANVLTF

v_gene: TRBV7-9
abundance: .
j_gene: TRBJ2-7
CDR3aa: CASSFPGQGFTYEQYF

v_gene: TRBV5-1
abundance: .
j_gene: TRBJ2-1
CDR3aa: CASSQATSDIYNEQFF

v_gene: TRBV29-1
abundance: few
j_gene: TRBJ1-1
CDR3aa: CSVYRSPYSEAFF

v_gene: TRBV7-2
abundance: .
j_gene: TRBJ2-1
CDR3aa: CASSSNAGTTYNEQFF

v_gene: TRBV6-5
abundance: few
j_gene: TRBJ2-1
CDR3aa: CASSYGGRGLSNEQFF

v_gene: TRBV25-1
abundance: many
j_gene: TRBJ2-1
CDR3aa: CASSVQGTAKYNEQFF

v_gene: TRBV7-3
abundance: few
j_gene: TRBJ1-2
CDR3aa: CASSQTTNYGYTF

v_gene: TRBV6-5
abundance: .
j_gene: TRBJ2-6
CDR3aa: CASREGGSGANVLTF

v_gene: TRBV7-9
abundance: few
j_gene: TRBJ2-3
CDR3aa: CASSFSLGDTDTQYF

v_gene: TRBV5-1
abundance: .
j_gene: TRBJ2-5
CDR3aa: CASSLASGGARETQYF

v_gene: TRBV7-9
abundance: few
j_gene: TRBJ2-1
CDR3aa: CASSQAGTSGSYNEQFF

v_gene: TRBV9
abundance: .
j_gene: TRBJ2-2
CDR3aa: CASSISGNWAGELFF